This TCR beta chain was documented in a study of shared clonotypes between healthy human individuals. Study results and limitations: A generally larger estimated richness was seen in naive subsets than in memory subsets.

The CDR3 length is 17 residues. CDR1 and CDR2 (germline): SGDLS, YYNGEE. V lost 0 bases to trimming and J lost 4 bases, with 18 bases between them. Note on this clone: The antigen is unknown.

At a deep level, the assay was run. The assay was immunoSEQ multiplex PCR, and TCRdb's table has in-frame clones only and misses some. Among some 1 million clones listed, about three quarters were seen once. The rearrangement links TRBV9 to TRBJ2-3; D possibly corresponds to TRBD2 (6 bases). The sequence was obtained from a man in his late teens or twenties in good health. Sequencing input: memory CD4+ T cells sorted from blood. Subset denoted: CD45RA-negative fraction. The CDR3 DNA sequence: TGTGCCAGCAGCGTAGATCCCACCGGGGGATTCTCAGATACGCAGTATTTT. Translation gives CASSVDPTGGFSDTQYF.